The entry below gives a single T cell receptor (beta chain) sequence along with its context. No antigen is known for it. Base qualities are missing; no much larger clone stands one base away. Whole blood was collected in K2EDTA tubes by collaborating institutions according to the institutions' own protocols. For TCRbeta analysis, collaborator samples were shipped as frozen whole blood, as isolated PBMCs, or as DNA extracted from either sample type. From the germline V gene, CDR1 is MNHEY and CDR2 is SVGAGI. At the junction V is shortened by 6 bases and J by 3 bases, with 9 bases in between. The CDR3, cysteine through phenylalanine, is 12 amino acids long. Only CDR3 DNA is held: 36 bases, read in frame from base 1. This entry belongs to a study of blood T cell repertoires in COVID-19 (dated by TCRdb to 2018 to 2020). In the study overall: The collaborator samples originated in the United States, Italy and Spain and spanned the acute and convalescent phases of COVID-19. The material from the prospective study consisted of cDNA or gDNA derived from T cells, B-cell-depleted T cells, or PBMCs. Deeply sampled blood TCRbeta repertoires from subjects exposed to, actively infected with, or recovered from COVID-19 were included in the dataset. The repertoires were released in a freely available public database meant as a resource for research on the immune response to SARS-CoV-2. The samples were drawn from two sources: the first 160 participants of the ongoing ImmuneRACE study, and about 1,300 subjects contributed by 6 global collaborators. Nearly every sample came with metadata listing a de-identified subject ID, COVID-19 status, age in years and sex. Where available, HLA class I and class II types were obtained from metadata supplied by the sample provider rather than from assay-based typing.

TCRbeta CDR3 regions were amplified from genomic DNA by means of the immunoSEQ Assay, a bias-controlled multiplex PCR. The authors' pipeline ran thus. The number of nucleated cells in each sample was estimated by amplification of reference gene primers within the assay. To quantify the absolute abundance of each unique TCRbeta CDR3 rearrangement, sequence reads were collapsed and filtered. For each sample, productive Simpson clonality was calculated as the square root of Simpson's diversity index over productive rearrangements. TCRdb re-hosts the immuneACCESS table, in-frame sequences only. Its copies lack some clones; in the studies checked, an unresolved V gene accounts for under half of them, and the cause for the rest is not known. Clonal size and the V and J genes are those of that table, whereas D and trimming came from the DNA. This sample lists about 190,000 clones; around 85% were detected once. The ten largest clones capture 1.1% of the sample.

What the authors observed across the whole study: How much clinical and demographic metadata was included differed by source and by participant, and the metadata was provided uncurated.

The V and J segments used are TRBV6-5 and TRBJ2-7; TRBD2 is a possible D gene, resting on 6 matching bases. The origin of this receptor is a man aged 25-40 years with acute or convalescent COVID-19. Sequenced input: peripheral blood. CDR3 protein: CASRAGFYEQYF. The nucleotide sequence reads TGTGCCAGCAGGGCGGGGTTCTACGAGCAGTACTTC.